A single sample is the source of the 16 T cell receptor beta chains below, sequenced in a study of cytomegalovirus exposure and HLA in healthy donors. 13 Jbeta primers and 60 Vbeta primers were used for the PCR. Assay used: immunoSEQ multiplex PCR; TCRdb lists only in-frame clones, some missing. Of 140,000 to 150,000 clones listed, about 79% were seen once; the top ten hold 1.5% to 2%. The specimen sequenced was PBMCs. These receptor sequences come from a young woman in good health and CMV-seronegative.

This clone was seen once. The chain recombines TRBV5-1 with TRBJ2-3; 12 bases match TRBD2. This CDR3 has 16 residues. The trim removed 4 bases at V and 0 bases at J, leaving 3 bases unmatched. Germline CDR1 and CDR2: SGHRS and YFSETQ. CDR3 loop: CASSIGLAGSTDTQYF. Written as DNA, the CDR3 is TGCGCCAGCAGCATCGGACTAGCGGGGAGCACAGATACGCAGTATTTT.

V and J are TRBV9 and TRBJ2-5, with 8 positions matching TRBD1. CDR1 and CDR2 from the germline V gene are SGDLS and YYNGEE. There are 14 residues in the CDR3. Trimming removed 1 base from V and 6 bases from J; junction bases left unmatched: 5. The DNA for the CDR3 is TGTGCCAGCAGCGTAAAGGACAGGGCAAAGACCCAGTACTTC. Translated: CASSVKDRAKTQYF.

This chain connects TRBV7-8 to TRBJ1-2; 10 bases match TRBD1. The length of the CDR3 is 18 residues. Unmatched junction bases numbered 19, after V lost 4 bases and J lost 8 bases. Germline V lookup: CDR1 SGHVS, CDR2 FQNEAQ. The CDR3 nucleotides are TGTGCCAGCAGCTCTCTACCGGGACAGGGGTCTGGAAGGGGAGGCTACACCTTC. Translated, it gives CASSSLPGQGSGRGGYTF.

This CDR3 reads CASSTQGAPGNTIYF. The CDR3 DNA is TGTGCCAGCAGCACACAGGGGGCGCCTGGAAACACCATATATTTT. The chain carries TRBV9 and TRBJ1-3; 9 bases match TRBD1. V shed 4 bases and J 2 bases; nucleotides not matched to a gene: 4. Germline V gives CDR1 SGDLS, CDR2 YYNGEE. This CDR3 contains 15 residues.

The rearrangement joins TRBV5-4 to TRBJ2-1, with TRBD1 matching 7 bases. The junction had 7 bases not matched to a gene; V was cut back by 4 bases and J by 9 bases. This CDR3 region has 13 residues. CDR1 SGHNT and CDR2 YYREEE come from the germline V gene (reference sequence). The CDR3 protein is CASSKTGWAEQFF. The CDR3 DNA sequence: TGTGCCAGCAGCAAGACAGGGTGGGCTGAGCAGTTCTTC.

The chain uses TRBV5-1 and TRBJ1-4; TRBD1 might be the D (6 bases). The V end lost 3 bases, the J end lost 4 bases, and 10 bases lay between the germline ends. Germline V gene data show CDR1 as SGHRS and CDR2 as YFSETQ. The CDR3 runs 14 residues. CDR3 in amino acids: CASSSDSFNEKLFF. The CDR3 DNA follows: TGCGCCAGCAGCTCGGACAGTTTTAATGAAAAACTGTTTTTT.

The chain carries TRBV9 and TRBJ2-1, with TRBD2 identical over 9 bases. The ends lost 3 bases at V and 8 bases at J; junction bases unmatched: 9. Germline assignment: CDR1 SGDLS and CDR2 YYNGEE. This CDR3 comprises 15 residues. DNA of the CDR3: TGTGCCAGCAGCGCTAGCGGGGAGACTTTGGATGAGCAGTTCTTC. It is translated as CASSASGETLDEQFF.

V usage is TRBV5-6 and J usage is TRBJ1-1, with 7 bases aligning to TRBD1. The CDR3 has 14 residues. V lost 3 bases and J lost 2; bases outside the gene matches: 4. CDR1 is SGHDT, CDR2 YYEEEE, per germline. The CDR3 here is CASSSRDSNTEAFF. In nucleotides, the CDR3 is TGTGCCAGCAGCTCCCGGGACAGCAACACTGAAGCTTTCTTT.

With respect to this clone: The junction does not match germline at one end; this may be a read error. The chain has TRBV7-9 and TRBJ1-5; the D gene is possibly TRBD1 (6 bases). CDR1 and CDR2 (germline): SEHNR, FQNEAQ (reference sequence). There are 17 residues in the CDR3. In nucleotides, the CDR3 is TGTTCCAGCAGCCCCCGGACAGACACCGCTTCCAATCAGCCCCAGCATTTT. It translates to CSSSPRTDTASNQPQHF.

In its sample, this clone was seen once. The chain has TRBV11-2 and TRBJ2-3; TRBD2 matches at 10 bases. This CDR3 has 17 residues. With V trimmed by 0 bases and J by 6 bases, 9 bases remained unmatched. The germline V gene encodes CDR1 SGHAT and CDR2 FQNNGV. CDR3 DNA sequence: TGTGCCAGCAGCTTAGAGCCAGGACTAGCGGCTTTGGATACGCAGTATTTT. Translating gives CASSLEPGLAALDTQYF.

The chain recombines TRBV11-2 with TRBJ2-1; 8 bases are a match to TRBD2. Germline trimming cut 1 base from V and 7 bases from J; bases unmatched to any gene: 6. Looked up from germline, CDR1 is SGHAT and CDR2 is FQNNGV. The CDR3 contains 15 residues. The DNA of the CDR3 is TGTGCCAGCAGCTTAGTTACGGGGGGGCTGAATGAGCAGTTCTTC. Its protein product is CASSLVTGGLNEQFF.

The chain uses TRBV7-2 and TRBJ1-3; TRBD1 is a possible D gene (5 bases). Germline V CDR1 and CDR2: SGHTA, FQGNSA. This CDR3 has 12 amino acids. V lost 6 bases, J lost 7 bases, and 10 bases lay in between. The CDR3: CASSTGRNTIYF. In DNA, the CDR3 is TGTGCCAGCAGTACAGGAAGGAACACCATATATTTT.

The J gene is TRBJ1-1, the V gene TRBV7-8; D might be TRBD1 (6 bases). Germline assignment: CDR1 SGHVS and CDR2 FQNEAQ. V lost 5 bases and J lost 4, with 20 bases in between. The CDR3 runs 16 residues. This CDR3 is CASSPDLREGVTEAFF. The CDR3 DNA reads as TGTGCCAGCAGCCCGGACCTTCGCGAGGGGGTCACTGAAGCTTTCTTT.

This clone was found once. This sequence joins TRBV5-5 and TRBJ2-1; D not resolved. Germline CDR1 is SGHKS and CDR2 is YYEKEE (reference sequence). The CDR3 runs 13 residues. The V end was cut by 0 bases, the J end by 3 bases, with 4 bases between. The CDR3 bases are TGTGCCAGCAGCTTGGCGGTCTACAATGAGCAGTTCTTC. Protein sequence: CASSLAVYNEQFF.

The V gene is TRBV5-1, the J gene TRBJ2-6; 9 bases align to TRBD1. Unmatched junction bases numbered 5, after V lost 4 bases and J lost 0 bases. Germline loops: CDR1 SGHRS, CDR2 YFSETQ. The CDR3 consists of 17 residues. The CDR3 sequence is CASSRGQGTSGANVLTF. CDR3 DNA: TGCGCCAGCAGCCGGGGACAGGGTACCTCTGGGGCCAACGTCCTGACTTTC.

This clone was observed a single time. This chain connects TRBV5-1 to TRBJ1-1; 11 nucleotides align to TRBD1. The V gene end was trimmed by 4 bases and the J gene end by 4 bases; junction bases not matched to a gene: 3. The CDR3 sequence is 14 residues long. Germline loops: CDR1 SGHRS, CDR2 YFSETQ. The CDR3 DNA reads TGCGCCAGCAGCCTGGACAGGGGGCCCACTGAAGCTTTCTTT. It yields the protein CASSLDRGPTEAFF.